Listed below are T cell receptor beta chains from one sample, sequenced in a study of radiotherapy plus CTLA-4 blockade in lung cancer. Assay: immunoSEQ multiplex PCR; the TCRdb copy retains only in-frame clones and omits some. The data hold about 87,000 clones, with about 87% observed a single time. Sequences were derived from peripheral blood, sampled from a patient treated with radiotherapy plus ipilimumab. The receptors derive from a human donor with non-small cell lung cancer that progressed on radiotherapy plus ipilimumab. The CDR3 runs from the conserved cysteine through the conserved F or W. D genes are given only for firm matches. Expanded clones get a size class; other rows say once, few or many, or leave the size out.

size	V	D	J	DNA	CDR3
.	TRBV2	.	TRBJ2-3	TGTGCCAGCAGTGGCCAGTCCCCACACACAGATACGCAGTATTTT	CASSGQSPHTDTQYF
.	TRBV19	.	TRBJ1-1	TGTGCCAGTAGTATGGGGGGCCTTCCGAACACTGAAGCTTTCTTT	CASSMGGLPNTEAFF
.	TRBV14	.	TRBJ1-6	TGTGCCAGCAGCCGAGGGAATAATTCACCCCTCCACTTT	CASSRGNNSPLHF
.	TRBV7-9	.	TRBJ1-4	TGTGCCAGCAGCTTCGGGGACGTGACTAATGAAAAACTGTTTTTT	CASSFGDVTNEKLFF
.	TRBV4-2	TRBD1	TRBJ2-7	TGTGCCAGCAGCCCCTACCAGGGGGACGAGCAGTACTTC	CASSPYQGDEQYF
once	TRBV19	TRBD1	TRBJ1-1	TGTGCCAGTAGTCCTGACAGGGTTATAGTGAACACTGAAGCTTTCTTT	CASSPDRVIVNTEAFF
medium-sized	TRBV4-3	.	TRBJ2-7	TGCGCCAGCAGCCAAGATTCACGGGATTACGAGCAGTACTTC	CASSQDSRDYEQYF
.	TRBV18	TRBD1	TRBJ1-2	TGTGCCAGCTCAACCGGGGGGACAGGAGATGGCTACACCTTC	CASSTGGTGDGYTF
.	TRBV4-2	.	TRBJ1-6	TGTGCCAGCAGCCCAGAACCGACAGGCTCACCCCTCCACTTT	CASSPEPTGSPLHF
.	TRBV18	.	TRBJ2-2	TGTGCCAGCTCACCACCGAGGGGCTCCGGGGAGCTGTTTTTT	CASSPPRGSGELFF
.	TRBV7-9	.	TRBJ1-1	TGTGCCAGCAGAATCGGGGCTGGGAACACTGAAGCTTTCTTT	CASRIGAGNTEAFF
once	TRBV4-3	TRBD2	TRBJ2-1	TGCGCCAGCAGCCAAGAGAGGTTAGCGGGGGGCTATGAGCAGTTCTTC	CASSQERLAGGYEQFF
.	TRBV4-3	.	TRBJ1-1	TGCGCCAGCAGCCAGGACAGGAACACTGAAGCTTTCTTT	CASSQDRNTEAFF
.	TRBV5-1	.	TRBJ1-2	TGCGCCAGCAGCTTGGACAGGCTTTATGGCTACACCTTC	CASSLDRLYGYTF
.	TRBV30	.	TRBJ2-1	TGTGCCTGGAGTCGGGCAAATGAGCAGTTCTTC	CAWSRANEQFF
.	TRBV7-9	.	TRBJ2-7	TGTGCCAGCAGCGGACGCCCCTACGAGCAGTACTTC	CASSGRPYEQYF
.	TRBV28	.	TRBJ1-5	TGTGCCAGCAGTTTAGGGAGCTTAGTACATTTT	CASSLGSLVHF
.	TRBV6-1	TRBD2	TRBJ2-3	TGTGCCAGCAAGGCTCGCGGGGGGGCAGATACGCAGTATTTT	CASKARGGADTQYF
.	TRBV14	.	TRBJ2-5	TGTGCCAGCAGCCAAGATACCGGACTTCAAGAGACCCAGTACTTC	CASSQDTGLQETQYF
.	TRBV9	TRBD1	TRBJ1-2	TGTGCCAGCACCCCGGGACAGGGGGGTTATGGCTACACCTTC	CASTPGQGGYGYTF
once	TRBV6-5	.	TRBJ1-1	TGTGCCAGCCGGGCGCAGGGCACTGAAGCTTTCTTT	CASRAQGTEAFF
.	TRBV2	TRBD2	TRBJ2-7	TGTGCCAGCAGTTTACCGGGACTAGCGGGAGTCTCCCTATCCTACGAGCAGTACTTC	CASSLPGLAGVSLSYEQYF
.	TRBV13	.	TRBJ1-2	TGTGCCAGCAGCTGGGATGAGGTAGTCTACACCTTC	CASSWDEVVYTF
.	TRBV30	TRBD1	TRBJ2-7	TGTGCCTGGAGGGTGACAGGGCCATCCTACGAGCAGTACTTC	CAWRVTGPSYEQYF
few	TRBV28	TRBD2	TRBJ2-7	TGTGCCAGCAGTTTTTCGACCGGGACTAGGCTTTACGAGCAGTACTTC	CASSFSTGTRLYEQYF
.	TRBV4-2	.	TRBJ1-1	TGTGCCAGCAGCCAAGGGGCCAGTATACCGAACACTGAAGCTTTCTTT	CASSQGASIPNTEAFF
.	TRBV4-3	.	TRBJ2-7	TGCGCCAGCAGCCAGGACCCCCAGGATAACTTCGACGAGCAGTACTTC	CASSQDPQDNFDEQYF
.	TRBV4-3	.	TRBJ1-5	TGCGCCAGCAGCCAAGACGCAGGACCGGATCAGCCCCAGCATTTT	CASSQDAGPDQPQHF
once	TRBV7-3	TRBD2	TRBJ2-1	TGTGCCAGCAGCAGCGGCGGGGGAGGCTCACGACAGTTCTTC	CASSSGGGGSRQFF
.	TRBV12-5	.	TRBJ2-5	TGTGCTAGTGGTTCGGGGGCCCAAGAGACCCAGTACTTC	CASGSGAQETQYF
.	TRBV6-5	.	TRBJ1-5	TGTGCCAGCAGTTACTCGGGGAGGGATCAGCCCCAGCATTTT	CASSYSGRDQPQHF
.	TRBV2	TRBD1	TRBJ1-5	TGTGCCAGCACCTCACGGGGACAGGGGCCAAACAATCAGCCCCAGCATTTT	CASTSRGQGPNNQPQHF
.	TRBV15	.	TRBJ2-1	TGTGCCACCAGCAGAGATCTCAGCAATGAGCAGTTCTTC	CATSRDLSNEQFF
.	TRBV9	TRBD2	TRBJ2-5	TGTGCCAGCAGCGTTGGACTAGCGGCTTCCCAAGAGACCCAGTACTTC	CASSVGLAASQETQYF
.	TRBV7-2	.	TRBJ1-2	TGTGCCAGCAGCCAGCCGGACAACTTC	CASSQPDNF
.	TRBV4-1	.	TRBJ1-2	TGCGCCAGCGGATCCGGTTATGGCTACACCTTC	CASGSGYGYTF
.	TRBV11-3	TRBD2	TRBJ2-1	TGTGCCAGCAGCTTAAGGCTAGCGGACAATGAGCAGTTCTTC	CASSLRLADNEQFF
.	TRBV5-1	.	TRBJ1-4	TGCGCCAGCAGCTTGGATAACAGTAATGAAAAACTGTTTTTT	CASSLDNSNEKLFF
.	TRBV21-1	.	TRBJ2-7	TGTGCCAGCAGCTTTACCGAAGGGACAGGAGCCTACGAGCAGTACTTC	CASSFTEGTGAYEQYF
.	TRBV6-5	.	TRBJ1-6	TGTGCCACCGGGGGCGAAATCTCCTATAATTCACCCCTCCACTTT	CATGGEISYNSPLHF
once	TRBV7-2	TRBD2	TRBJ2-1	TGTGCCAGCAGTCGGACTAGCGGGGGGGTATACAATGAGCAGTTCTTC	CASSRTSGGVYNEQFF
.	TRBV6-5	.	TRBJ2-1	TGTGCCAGCAGCAATCCGGCAGGGAGTATGTTCTTC	CASSNPAGSMFF
.	TRBV10-3	TRBD1	TRBJ1-3	TGTGCCATCACGACAGGGGCCTCTGGAAACACCATATATTTT	CAITTGASGNTIYF
once	TRBV5-1	.	TRBJ2-5	TGCGCCAGCAGTCTTCAAATGCAATCCCCGAGGGAGACCCAGTACTTC	CASSLQMQSPRETQYF
.	TRBV6-5	.	TRBJ2-1	TGTGCCAGCAGTGCGGGCCTCCTTGAGCGGTTCTTC	CASSAGLLERFF
.	TRBV6-1	.	TRBJ1-3	TGTGCCAGCAGTGAAATCGATGGAAACACCATATATTTT	CASSEIDGNTIYF
.	TRBV5-6	.	TRBJ1-4	TGTGCCAGCAGCTTGGCAGGGAATAATGAAAAACTGTTTTTT	CASSLAGNNEKLFF
once	TRBV6-4	TRBD2	TRBJ2-2	TGTGCCAGCAGAGCGGGAGAGTACACCGGGGAGCTGTTTTTT	CASRAGEYTGELFF
.	TRBV4-1	TRBD1	TRBJ1-2	TGCGCCAGCAGCCAAGTGGGGGACAGGGGAGGCTATGGCTACACCTTC	CASSQVGDRGGYGYTF
.	TRBV4-1	.	TRBJ2-7	TGCGCCAGCAGCCAAATCGAACCCTACGAGCAGTACTTC	CASSQIEPYEQYF
.	TRBV4-1	.	TRBJ2-7	TGCGCCAGCAGCCAAGGCACAGGATACTACGAGCAGTACTTC	CASSQGTGYYEQYF
.	TRBV5-1	.	TRBJ2-1	TGCGCCAGCAGCGAGGACGGGCCGAACGATGAGCAGTTCTTC	CASSEDGPNDEQFF
.	TRBV6-1	.	TRBJ2-2	TGTGCCAGCAGTGGGGGTGGGGGCGGCTTGACCGGGGAGCTGTTTTTT	CASSGGGGGLTGELFF